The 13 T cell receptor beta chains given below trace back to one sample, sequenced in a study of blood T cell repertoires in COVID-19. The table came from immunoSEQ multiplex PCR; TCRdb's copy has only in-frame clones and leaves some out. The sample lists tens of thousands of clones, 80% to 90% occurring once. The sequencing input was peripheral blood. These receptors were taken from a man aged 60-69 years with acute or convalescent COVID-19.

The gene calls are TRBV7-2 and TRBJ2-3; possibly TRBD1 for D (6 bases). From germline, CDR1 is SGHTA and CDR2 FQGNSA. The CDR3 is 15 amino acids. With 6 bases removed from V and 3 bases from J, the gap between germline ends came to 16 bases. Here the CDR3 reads CASSSASRGTDTQYF. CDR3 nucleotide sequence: TGTGCCAGCAGTTCCGCGTCTAGGGGGACAGATACGCAGTATTTT.

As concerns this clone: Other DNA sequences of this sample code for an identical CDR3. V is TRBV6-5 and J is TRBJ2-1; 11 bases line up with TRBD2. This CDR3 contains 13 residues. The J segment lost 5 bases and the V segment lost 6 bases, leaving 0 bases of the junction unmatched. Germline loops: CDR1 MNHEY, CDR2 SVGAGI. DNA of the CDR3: TGTGCCAGCAGGACTAGCGGGAACAATGAGCAGTTCTTC. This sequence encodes CASRTSGNNEQFF.

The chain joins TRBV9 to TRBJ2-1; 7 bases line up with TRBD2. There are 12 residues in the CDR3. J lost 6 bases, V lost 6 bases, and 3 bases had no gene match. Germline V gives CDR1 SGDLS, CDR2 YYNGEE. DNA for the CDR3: TGTGCCAGCATGGGGGGGTCCAATGAGCAGTTCTTC. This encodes CASMGGSNEQFF.

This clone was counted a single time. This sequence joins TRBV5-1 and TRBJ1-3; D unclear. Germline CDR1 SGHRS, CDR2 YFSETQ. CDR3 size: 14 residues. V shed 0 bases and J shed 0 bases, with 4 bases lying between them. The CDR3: CASSLDISGNTIYF. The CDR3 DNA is TGCGCCAGCAGCTTGGACATCTCTGGAAACACCATATATTTT.

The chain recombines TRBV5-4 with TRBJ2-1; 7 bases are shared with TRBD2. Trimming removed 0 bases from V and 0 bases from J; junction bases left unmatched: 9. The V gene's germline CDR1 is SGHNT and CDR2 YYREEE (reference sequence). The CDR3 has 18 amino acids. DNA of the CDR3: TGTGCCAGCAGCTTGGCTAGCGGTGTGTCCCGCTCCTACAATGAGCAGTTCTTC. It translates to CASSLASGVSRSYNEQFF.

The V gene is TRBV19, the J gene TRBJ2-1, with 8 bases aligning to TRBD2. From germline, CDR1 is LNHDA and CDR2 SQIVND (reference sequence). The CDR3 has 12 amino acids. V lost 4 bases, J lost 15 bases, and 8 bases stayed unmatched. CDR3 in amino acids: CASSTAPGGLFF. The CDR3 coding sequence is TGTGCCAGTAGTACCGCCCCGGGGGGGCTGTTCTTC. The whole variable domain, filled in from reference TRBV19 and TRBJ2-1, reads DGGITQSPKYLFRKEGQNVTLSCEQNLNHDAMYWYRQDPGQGLRLIYYSQIVNDFQKGDIAEGYSVSREKKESFPLTVTSAQKNPTAFYLCASSTAPGGLFFGPGTRLTVL.

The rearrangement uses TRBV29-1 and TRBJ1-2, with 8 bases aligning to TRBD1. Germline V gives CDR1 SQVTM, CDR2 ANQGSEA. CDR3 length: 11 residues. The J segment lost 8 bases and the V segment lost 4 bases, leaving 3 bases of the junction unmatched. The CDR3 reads CSVAGGGGYTF. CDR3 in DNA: TGCAGCGTTGCAGGGGGCGGAGGCTACACCTTC.

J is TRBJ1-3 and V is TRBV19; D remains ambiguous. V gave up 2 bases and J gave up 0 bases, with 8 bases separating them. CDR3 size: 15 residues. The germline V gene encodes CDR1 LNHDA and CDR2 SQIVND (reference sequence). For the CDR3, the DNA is TGTGCCAGTAGTATACGGGGATCCTCTGGAAACACCATATATTTT. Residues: CASSIRGSSGNTIYF.

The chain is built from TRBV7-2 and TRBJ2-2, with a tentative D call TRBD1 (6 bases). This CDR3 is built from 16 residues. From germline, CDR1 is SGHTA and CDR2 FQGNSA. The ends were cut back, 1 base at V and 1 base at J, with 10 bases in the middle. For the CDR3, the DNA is TGTGCCAGCAGCTTAGACAGGGTAATGAACACCGGGGAGCTGTTTTTT. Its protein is CASSLDRVMNTGELFF.

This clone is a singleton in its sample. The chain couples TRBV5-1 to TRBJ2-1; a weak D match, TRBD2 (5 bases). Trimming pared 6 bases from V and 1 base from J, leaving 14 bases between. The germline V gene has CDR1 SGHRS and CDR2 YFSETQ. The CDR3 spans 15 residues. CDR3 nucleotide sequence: TGCGCCAGCACCCAGGTTGGAGGATCCTACAATGAGCAGTTCTTC. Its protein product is CASTQVGGSYNEQFF.

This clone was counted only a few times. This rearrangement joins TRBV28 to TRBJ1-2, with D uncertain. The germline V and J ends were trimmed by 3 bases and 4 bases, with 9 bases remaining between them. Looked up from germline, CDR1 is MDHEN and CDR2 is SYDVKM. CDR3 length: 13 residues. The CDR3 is CASSFGGGYGYTF. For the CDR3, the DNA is TGTGCCAGCAGTTTCGGAGGAGGCTATGGCTACACCTTC.

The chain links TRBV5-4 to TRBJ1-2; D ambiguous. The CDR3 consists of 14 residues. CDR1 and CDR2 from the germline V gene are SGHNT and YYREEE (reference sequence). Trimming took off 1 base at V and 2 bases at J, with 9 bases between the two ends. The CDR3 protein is CASSLTGRNYGYTF. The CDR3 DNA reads TGTGCCAGCAGCTTGACCGGCAGGAACTATGGCTACACCTTC.

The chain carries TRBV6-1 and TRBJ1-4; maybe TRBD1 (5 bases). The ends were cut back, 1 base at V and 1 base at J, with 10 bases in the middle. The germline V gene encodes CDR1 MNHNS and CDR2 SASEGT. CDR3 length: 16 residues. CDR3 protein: CASSEERTRTNEKLFF. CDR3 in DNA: TGTGCCAGCAGTGAAGAAAGGACAAGAACTAATGAAAAACTGTTTTTT.